The 31 T cell receptor beta chains listed next were all sequenced from one sample in a study of beta chain features in type 1 diabetes. Study outcomes and limitations: Researchers report that Type 1 diabetes patients had moderately but significantly shorter TCRB CDR3s across all four CD4+ subsets.

Investigators reverse transcribed all isolated RNA, so they sequenced expressed TCRB transcripts. Sequencing was performed with immunoSEQ multiplex PCR; in TCRdb, only in-frame clones are kept and a portion is missing. The data contain about 190,000 clones, 6.5% to 8.5% of them singletons. Antigens for these TCRs are unknown. The sample consisted of central memory CD4+ T cells from blood. Receptors originate from a man aged 18 to 30 with type 1 diabetes.

The chain couples TRBV18 to TRBJ2-1, with 8 bases that match TRBD2. V gave up 2 bases and J gave up 9 bases; unmatched junction bases: 6. Looked up from germline, CDR1 is KGHSH and CDR2 is LQKENI. The CDR3 contains 14 residues. Here the CDR3 reads CASSPMSGGGEQFF. CDR3 in DNA: TGTGCCAGCTCACCAATGAGCGGGGGCGGTGAGCAGTTCTTC.

A few counts support this clone. The chain joins TRBV5-6 to TRBJ2-5, with TRBD2 matching over 8 bases. Germline-derived CDR1 and CDR2 are SGHDT and YYEEEE. The CDR3 runs 17 residues. V shed 3 bases, J shed 0 bases, and the junction held 10 bases outside the gene matches. The CDR3 loop reads CASSWSRGGTYQETQYF. The CDR3, as DNA: TGTGCCAGCAGCTGGTCTCGCGGGGGGACGTACCAAGAGACCCAGTACTTC.

This sequence joins TRBV30 and TRBJ2-7; a possible D gene is TRBD2 (6 bases). This CDR3 has 16 amino acids. Germline assignment: CDR1 GTSNPN and CDR2 SVGIG (reference sequence). V was cut by 4 bases and J by 1 base, with 20 bases left in between. CDR3 nucleotides: TGTGCCTGGACGACCGCATACGGAGCGGGTTCCTACGAGCAGTACTTC. Translating it yields CAWTTAYGAGSYEQYF. Supplemented by reference TRBV30 and TRBJ2-7, the full variable domain reads SQTIHQWPATLVQPVGSPLSLECTVEGTSNPNLYWYRQAAGRGLQLLFYSVGIGQISSEVPQNLSASRPQDRQFILSSKKLLLSDSGFYLCAWTTAYGAGSYEQYFGPGTRLTVT.

The V gene is TRBV30, the J gene TRBJ2-1; 9 positions agree with TRBD2. Germline V lookup: CDR1 GTSNPN, CDR2 SVGIG (reference sequence). The junction had 3 bases not matched to a gene; V was cut back by 5 bases and J by 4 bases. CDR3 length: 13 amino acids. DNA for the CDR3: TGTGCCTGGGCCGCGGGGGGGTACAATGAGCAGTTCTTC. Translated: CAWAAGGYNEQFF.

This clone was observed a handful of times. The rearrangement links TRBV18 to TRBJ1-2; no clear D gene. The CDR3 sequence is 14 residues long. Germline V gene lookup returns CDR1 KGHSH and CDR2 LQKENI. V shed 2 bases and J shed 0 bases, with 7 bases lying between them. CDR3 sequence: CASSPTDTNYGYTF. DNA for the CDR3: TGTGCCAGCTCACCAACAGACACTAACTATGGCTACACCTTC.

This clone has only a few counts. The chain has TRBV27 and TRBJ2-3; TRBD1 is a possible D gene (5 bases). Between the trimmed V and J ends, which lost 2 bases and 2 bases, there was a span of 14 bases. The CDR3 is 16 residues long. Germline V gene lookup returns CDR1 MNHEY and CDR2 SMNVEV (reference sequence). The chain's CDR3 is CASSLDSFRLTDTQYF. For the CDR3, the DNA is TGTGCCAGCAGTTTAGACAGCTTCAGACTCACAGATACGCAGTATTTT.

This clone was picked up a small number of times. The chain is built from TRBV30 and TRBJ1-6; 11 bases are shared with TRBD1. The CDR3 is 13 residues long. The germline CDR1 and CDR2 sequences are GTSNPN and SVGIG (reference sequence). V gave up 3 bases and J gave up 10 bases; unmatched junction bases: 2. The CDR3 sequence: CAWSGTGGSPLHF. CDR3 DNA: TGTGCCTGGAGCGGGACAGGGGGATCACCCCTCCACTTT.

A few counts support this clone. V usage is TRBV15 and J usage is TRBJ1-3; D is ambiguous. V dropped 2 bases and J dropped 2 bases, with 4 bases sitting between them. Germline values: CDR1 LNHNV, CDR2 YYDKDF (reference sequence). This CDR3 spans 13 amino acids. In DNA form, the CDR3 reads TGTGCCACCAGCAGATATGCTGGAAACACCATATATTTT. Its translation is CATSRYAGNTIYF.

This clone appeared a few times. This chain links TRBV6-5 with TRBJ1-6, with 8 bases aligning to TRBD1. Germline lookup yields CDR1 MNHEY and CDR2 SVGAGI. Unmatched junction bases numbered 11, after V lost 7 bases and J lost 9 bases. The CDR3 totals 15 residues. Written as DNA, the CDR3 is TGTGCCAGCAACCTCGGACAGGGCCTCAGTTCACCCCTCCACTTT. This translates into CASNLGQGLSSPLHF.

J is TRBJ1-1 and V is TRBV7-6, with D tentatively TRBD1 (5 bases). CDR3 length: 14 residues. Germline lookup yields CDR1 SGHVS and CDR2 FNYEAQ. The V and J ends lost 5 bases and 1 base respectively, with 11 bases between them. The CDR3 is CASSPTTGNTEAFF. The CDR3 nucleotides read TGTGCCAGCAGCCCTACTACAGGGAACACTGAAGCTTTCTTT.

Of note for this clone: This sample includes further DNA sequences coding for the same CDR3. The rearrangement joins TRBV5-1 to TRBJ1-1; D is undetermined. This CDR3 comprises 12 residues. V was trimmed by 2 bases and J by 5 bases, leaving 7 bases between them. The germline gives CDR1 SGHRS, CDR2 YFSETQ. The CDR3 DNA is TGCGCCAGCAGCTTCGGAGGAACTGAAGCTTTCTTT. It codes for CASSFGGTEAFF.

The chain employs TRBV27 and TRBJ2-3, with D possibly matching TRBD2 (5 bases). Germline lookup yields CDR1 MNHEY and CDR2 SMNVEV (reference sequence). The CDR3 consists of 16 residues. The germline V and J ends were trimmed by 4 bases and 6 bases, with 20 bases remaining between them. The CDR3 sequence is CASSSTLARGSDTQYF. Here the CDR3 DNA reads TGTGCCAGCAGTTCGACTCTAGCTCGTGGGTCGGATACGCAGTATTTT.

Concerning this clone itself: The junction and the germline gene differ at one end; a read error may be behind it. The chain recombines TRBV5-4 with TRBJ1-6; maybe TRBD1 (5 bases). The CDR3 loop spans 15 amino acids. Germline CDR1 is SGHNT and CDR2 is YYREEE (reference sequence). As DNA, the CDR3 is TGCGCCAGCAGCCAAGGGGCAGCAACTTATTCACCCCTCCACTTT. This encodes CASSQGAATYSPLHF.

This clone turned up a few times. V usage is TRBV7-2 and J usage is TRBJ1-4; D not certain. V gave up 5 bases and J gave up 7 bases, with 11 bases separating them. Germline CDR1 SGHTA, CDR2 FQGNSA. The CDR3 has 13 residues. The CDR3 loop reads CASSPYGREKLFF. The CDR3 bases are TGTGCCAGCAGCCCCTACGGTCGTGAAAAACTGTTTTTT.

V and J are TRBV29-1 and TRBJ2-2, with TRBD2 identical over 13 bases. CDR3 length: 16 residues. Trimming cost V 6 bases and J 5 bases; bases outside gene matches: 9. CDR1 is SQVTM, CDR2 ANQGSEA, per germline. CDR3 nucleotide sequence: TGCAGCGTCGCACTAGCGGGGGGGGTGAAGACCGGGGAGCTGTTTTTT. Translated: CSVALAGGVKTGELFF.

The J gene is TRBJ2-1, the V gene TRBV9, with no clear D. The germline gives CDR1 SGDLS, CDR2 YYNGEE. The V end was cut by 1 base, the J end by 9 bases, with 11 bases between. The CDR3 totals 13 residues. The CDR3 nucleotides read TGTGCCAGCAGCGTATATGAGGTCGGTGAGCAGTTCTTC. As protein: CASSVYEVGEQFF.

This chain uses TRBV5-4 with TRBJ2-1, with TRBD1 as a possible D gene (5 bases). The CDR3 spans 12 residues. The germline V gene encodes CDR1 SGHNT and CDR2 YYREEE (reference sequence). V lost 4 bases, J lost 8 bases, and 10 bases lay in between. The CDR3 is CASSVQGHEQFF. CDR3 DNA: TGTGCCAGCAGCGTTCAGGGCCATGAGCAGTTCTTC.

This chain joins TRBV23-1 and TRBJ1-6, with 9 bases aligning to TRBD1. TRBV23-1 is identified as an open reading frame with a role that is uncertain. The V gene end was trimmed by 3 bases and the J gene end by 10 bases; junction bases not matched to a gene: 13. The CDR3 loop spans 17 amino acids. DNA for the CDR3: TGCGCCAGCAGTCAGGATGACAGGGGGAGGGTGAACTCACCCCTCCACTTT. Amino acid sequence: CASSQDDRGRVNSPLHF.

V usage is TRBV14 and J usage is TRBJ2-3; D might be TRBD2 (5 bases). The CDR3 is 15 residues long. The ends were cut back, 4 bases at V and 1 base at J, with 12 bases in the middle. From germline, CDR1 is SGHDN and CDR2 FVKESK. The CDR3 DNA reads as TGTGCCAGCAGCCCCGGGATTACTGGCACAGATACGCAGTATTTT. Translated: CASSPGITGTDTQYF.

This clone was picked up a small number of times. The chain links TRBV7-9 to TRBJ2-5, with 7 bases identical to TRBD1. CDR3 length equals 16 residues. The J segment lost 4 bases and the V segment lost 4 bases, leaving 12 bases of the junction unmatched. CDR1 is SEHNR and CDR2 is FQNEAQ in the germline V gene (reference sequence). Here the CDR3 reads CASSSGLTGSSETQYF. CDR3 bases: TGTGCCAGCAGCTCAGGACTGACAGGGTCATCAGAGACCCAGTACTTC.

This clone was recorded only once. The chain recombines TRBV18 with TRBJ2-5; D is undetermined. CDR1 is KGHSH, CDR2 LQKENI, per germline. The germline V and J ends were trimmed by 6 bases and 1 base, with 9 bases remaining between them. The CDR3 has 13 residues. DNA for the CDR3: TGTGCCAGCTCCCCCAACTCCCAAGAGACCCAGTACTTC. Translated, it gives CASSPNSQETQYF. The full variable domain, completed using reference TRBV18 and TRBJ2-5, is NAGVMQNPRHLVRRRGQEARLRCSPMKGHSHVYWYRQLPEEGLKFMVYLQKENIIDESGMPKERFSAEFPKEGPSILRIQQVVRGDSAAYFCASSPNSQETQYFGPGTRLLVL.

This clone was seen only a few times. The gene calls are TRBV4-3 and TRBJ2-2, with TRBD2 matching 9 bases. Trimming removed 0 bases from V and 2 bases from J; junction bases left unmatched: 10. The length of the CDR3 is 19 residues. CDR1 is LGHNA and CDR2 is YSLEER in the germline V gene. CDR3 residues: CASSQERASGGPNTGELFF. The CDR3 DNA follows: TGCGCCAGCAGCCAAGAAAGAGCGAGCGGGGGGCCCAACACCGGGGAGCTGTTTTTT.

V and J are TRBV5-1 and TRBJ2-7; TRBD2 matches 11 bases. This CDR3 is built from 15 residues. J lost 2 bases, V lost 4 bases, and 5 bases had no gene match. Germline CDR1 and CDR2: SGHRS and YFSETQ. The CDR3 DNA reads TGCGCCAGCAGCCCGGGGACTAGCGGAACCTACGAGCAGTACTTC. Its protein is CASSPGTSGTYEQYF.

The chain recombines TRBV7-8 with TRBJ1-5; 7 bases match TRBD1. CDR3 length equals 16 residues. The germline CDR1 and CDR2 sequences are SGHVS and FQNEAQ. J lost 7 bases, V lost 6 bases, and 15 bases had no gene match. This chain's CDR3 is CASSPKTGSLRQPQHF. The CDR3 DNA is TGTGCCAGCAGTCCCAAGACAGGGAGTTTGAGGCAGCCCCAGCATTTT. Full variable domain (missing parts from reference TRBV7-8 and TRBJ1-5): GAGVSQSPRYKVAKRGQDVALRCDPISGHVSLFWYQQALGQGPEFLTYFQNEAQLDKSGLPSDRFFAERPEGSVSTLKIQRTQQEDSAVYLCASSPKTGSLRQPQHFGDGTRLSIL.

A few counts support this clone. CDR3 coding DNA: TGTGCCAGCCGCCCAGGGGCCAGTGACACCGGGGAGCTGTTTTTT. This codes for CASRPGASDTGELFF. The chain employs TRBV6-6 and TRBJ2-2, with D maybe TRBD1 (6 bases). Trimming shortened V by 8 bases and J by 3 bases, and 16 bases separated the two germline ends. Germline-derived CDR1 and CDR2 are MNHNY and SVGAGI (reference sequence). CDR3 length equals 15 residues.

This clone turned up a few times. The chain carries TRBV6-5 and TRBJ2-7; a weak D match, TRBD1 (6 bases). The germline V gene encodes CDR1 MNHEY and CDR2 SVGAGI. V lost 2 bases and J 6 bases, leaving 17 bases between the germline ends. This CDR3 is 15 amino acids long. CDR3 sequence (DNA): TGTGCCAGCAGTTACATCCTCCGAGGGGGTGCCGAGCAGTACTTC. Amino acids: CASSYILRGGAEQYF.

The table lists this clone with a few counts. The V call is TRBV15, the J call TRBJ2-3, with D unresolved. V was clipped by 0 bases and J by 5 bases, with 12 bases between them. This CDR3 has 15 residues. CDR1 is LNHNV and CDR2 is YYDKDF in the germline V gene (reference sequence). The CDR3 sequence: CATSRDLAALDTQYF. The CDR3 region has the DNA TGTGCCACCAGCAGAGATCTCGCGGCCTTAGATACGCAGTATTTT.

The V and J genes are TRBV7-2 and TRBJ2-2; the D gene is possibly TRBD1 (5 bases). V lost 1 base to trimming and J lost 7 bases, with 7 bases between them. Germline loops: CDR1 SGHTA, CDR2 FQGNSA. This CDR3 has 13 residues. CDR3: CASSLDRLGELFF. CDR3 DNA: TGTGCCAGCAGCTTAGACAGGCTCGGGGAGCTGTTTTTT.

This clone came up a few times. The chain couples TRBV28 to TRBJ2-2; D ambiguous. Trimming pared 6 bases from V and 3 bases from J, leaving 8 bases between. Looked up from germline, CDR1 is MDHEN and CDR2 is SYDVKM. The CDR3 runs 13 residues. The CDR3 region is CASRRSDTGELFF. The CDR3 region has the DNA TGTGCCAGCAGGAGGAGCGACACCGGGGAGCTGTTTTTT.

This chain connects TRBV15 to TRBJ2-2; TRBD2 agrees at 8 bases. Trimming cost V 0 bases and J 2 bases; bases outside gene matches: 5. There are 17 residues in the CDR3. CDR1 and CDR2 from the germline V gene are LNHNV and YYDKDF (reference sequence). The chain's CDR3 is CATSRDYRGGNTGELFF. The CDR3 region has the DNA TGTGCCACCAGCAGAGATTACCGGGGGGGAAACACCGGGGAGCTGTTTTTT. Full variable domain (outside the CDR3, taken from reference TRBV15 and TRBJ2-2): DAMVIQNPRYQVTQFGKPVTLSCSQTLNHNVMYWYQQKSSQAPKLLFHYYDKDFNNEADTPDNFQSRRPNTSFCFLDIRSPGLGDTAMYLCATSRDYRGGNTGELFFGEGSRLTVL.

This sequence joins TRBV10-3 and TRBJ1-1; 9 bases agree with TRBD1. In germline, CDR1 is ENHRY, CDR2 SYGVKD. This CDR3 spans 13 amino acids. J lost 11 bases, V lost 6 bases, and 10 bases had no gene match. The CDR3 reads CAIRDPGQGHAFF. CDR3 nucleotides: TGTGCCATCAGAGATCCGGGACAGGGCCACGCTTTCTTT.